This T cell receptor beta chain stems from a study of cytomegalovirus exposure and HLA in healthy donors. The study ran its PCR with 60 Vbeta and 13 Jbeta primers. Assay used: immunoSEQ multiplex PCR; TCRdb lists only in-frame clones, some missing. This table holds approximately 240,000 clones, about 80% found once. Study observations and caveats: A later analysis linked more than 15,000 TCR beta sequences to HLA alleles at 0.05 false discovery rate. Most of the TCR beta V segments (in an earlier analysis) were productive either about 87% or about 30% of the time. Sequencing depth roughly uniform across donors was assumed in presence/absence analyses.

Worth noting for this clone: Its antigen is unidentified.

Each donor was nominally healthy when sampled (though unrecorded immune exposures were likely). J lost 1 base, V lost 6 bases, and 9 bases had no gene match. CDR1 is MNHEY, CDR2 SVGAGI, per germline. This CDR3 region has 15 residues. The chain uses TRBV6-5 and TRBJ2-7, with TRBD1 matching over 7 bases. This receptor was obtained from a woman in her sixties or seventies in good health and CMV-seropositive. Sequenced input: PBMCs. Written as DNA, the CDR3 is TGTGCCAGCAGCCCCTCGACAGGGCCTTCCTACGAGCAGTACTTC. Translating it yields CASSPSTGPSYEQYF.